This T cell receptor beta chain derives from a study of shared clonotypes between healthy human individuals (dated by TCRdb to between 2020 and 2021). Study-level background: A couple of women and a few men aged 18 to 49 years were included in the cohort. Per donor, three plates each were used for CD4 naive and CD4 memory, two for CD8 naive, and one for CD8 memory. Blood TCR repertoires of five healthy adults were deeply sequenced to estimate repertoire size and the extent of clonotype sharing between individuals. Per donor, leukapheresis produced somewhere between about 0.94 and 9.5 billion PBMCs. To increase sequencing depth and limit assay-specific biases, TCR repertoire library preparation and sequencing were carried out by different laboratories using diverse techniques.

Using the deep immunoSEQ assay, multiplex PCR amplified TCR CDR3 regions from genomic DNA. For each cell subset, the extracted genomic DNA was distributed evenly across all wells of several immunoSEQ 96-well plates, and each plate served as one replicate. For sorted subsets, about 200 ng genomic DNA, equal to 30,000 or so T cell genomes, was loaded into each replicate PCR. Purified libraries were quantified with a Qubit 3.0 fluorometer, sized on a Bioanalyzer 2100, and re-quantified with the KAPA Library Quantification kit. Every immunoSEQ 96-well plate was sequenced on a dedicated single-read 150-cycle Illumina NextSeq 550 flow cell. As for the authors' bioinformatics: Because the immunoSEQ output included only junctional sequences and no quality scores, the filtering could not be the same as the filtering used for full-length reads. Sequences were annotated with PyIR, a Python wrapper for IgBLAST v1.9, using IMGT germline references to assign V/J genes and CDR3. Reads were filtered out if the reads had weak V/J assignments (E-value above 1e-6), no CDR3, stop codons, out-of-frame junctions, or ambiguous translated residues. A V3J clonotype was defined by an identical inferred V gene, J gene, and CDR3 amino acid sequence. To compute the percentage overlap between repertoires, the number of shared unique clonotypes was divided by the size of the smaller repertoire. Repertoire richness was assessed with RTK rarefaction, the Chao1 estimator, and Recon v2.1 estimates of unobserved clonotypes. Generation probabilities for all TCRbeta clonotypes obtained by the gDNA method from a few donors were computed using OLGA. In TCRdb, the immuneACCESS table is reduced to in-frame sequences with V and J assigned. These tables do not hold every clone; where another copy was compared, an unresolved V gene accounts for under half, and the others remain unexplained. V, J and clone size reflect that table, while D and trimming were determined from the DNA. The sample contains millions of clones, less than 95% of them found a single time. Clones ranked in the top ten supply about 1.1% of the sample.

For the CD8 naive samples, CD45RO-negative cells were positively selected for CCR7, yielding a CD45RA+CCR7+ population from which TemRA cells were excluded. The donors were healthy, HIV-negative adults who had no recently reported acute infections or vaccinations. Only Caucasian adults living in Nashville, Tennessee, USA were represented among the donors. After blood collection by leukapheresis, PBMCs were isolated using Ficoll-Histopaque density gradient centrifugation and then cryopreserved in the vapor phase of liquid nitrogen. Purity and quantity of every magnetically sorted T cell population were checked by analytical flow cytometry. Genomic DNA was isolated from each sorted fraction and quantified by UV absorbance on a Nanodrop 2000c. Comment on this clone: Its antigen is still unknown. No base qualities exist here, and no much larger clone lies one base off it.

CDR1 and CDR2, looked up from the germline V gene, are SGHTA and FQGNSA. The CDR3 holds 15 amino acids from the cysteine to the phenylalanine. CDR3 DNA is the only sequence kept; it has 45 bases, read in frame from the first base. Germline trimming amounts to 3 bases on V and 2 bases on J, with 5 as the count of junction bases outside the gene matches. Study-wide findings and limitations: Even with the large sequencing depth, rarefaction of the sorted-subset datasets indicated that sequencing was incomplete. Naive subsets generally had larger estimated clonotype richness than memory subsets. Sampling was limited to blood, and TCR repertoires in tissue likely differ from TCR repertoires in blood. When four donors were compared, the shared fraction of clonotypes was about 5% for naive CD4, roughly 3.3% for naive CD8, about 2.5% for memory CD4, and 0.35% to 0.5% for memory CD8. The small number of donors limited the genetic and exposure-history diversity represented. Based on pairwise subsampling, the degree of clonotype sharing among donors was expected to be affected by sequencing depth. Compared with non-shared clonotypes, the clonotypes found in all four sorted-subset donors had higher generation probabilities.

This TCR came from a man younger than 35 in good health. The chain is assembled from TRBV7-2 and TRBJ2-5, with 8 bases matching TRBD2. Material for sequencing was naive CD8+ T cells sorted from blood. The cell subset or site tag for this specimen amounts to: CD45RA+CCR7+. The DNA sequence is as follows: TGTGCCAGCAGCTTTCTAGCGGGCCTACAAGAGACCCAGTACTTC. This sequence encodes CASSFLAGLQETQYF.